The sequence of this T cell receptor (beta chain) was determined in a study of molecular identifiers for immune sequencing clone quantification. Trimming stripped 6 bases from V and 8 bases from J, with 14 bases between. The CDR3 length is 13 residues. TCRdb fed the PCR reads into MiXCR, producing one record per CDR3 protein. Among around 320,000 distinct CDR3 sequences listed, roughly 24% were seen once. This clonotype was detected a few times. The sequenced material came from naive CD8+ T cells from blood, with Jurkat cell RNA spiked in. Subset given: FACS-sorted CD8+CD4-CCR7+CD45RA+ naive T cells. V and J are TRBV12-3 or TRBV12-4 and TRBJ2-1; the D gene is possibly TRBD1 (5 bases). The TCR comes from a human donor in good health. Some libraries in this study had Jurkat cell RNA spiked in. The CDR3 region has the DNA TGTGCCAGCAGCCCCGGACACGTACATGAGCAGTTCTTC. Its protein product is CASSPGHVHEQFF.